This entry is about one T cell receptor (beta chain). This entry belongs to a study of blood T cell repertoires in COVID-19. Study-wide background: COVID-19 samples collected from the United States, Italy and Spain covered acute and convalescent phases. PBMCs, B-cell-depleted T cells, or T cells were the source of the cDNA or gDNA that made up the material.

In the original processing: Estimation of nucleated cell counts was performed using reference gene primer amplification. The protocol was immunoSEQ multiplex PCR, while the TCRdb copy is restricted to in-frame clones and leaves out a portion. The DNA was the basis for D and trimming; V, J and clone size are from that table. The table has about 280,000 clones, roughly 87% seen once. The CDR3 sequence is 15 residues long. Per the germline V gene, CDR1 is MNHNS and CDR2 is SASEGT. Trimming removed 2 bases from V and 4 bases from J; junction bases left unmatched: 5. The TCR comes from a man between 18 and 35 years old with active or convalescent COVID-19. Material for sequencing was peripheral blood. The chain carries TRBV6-1 and TRBJ1-2, with 9 positions matching TRBD1. Written as DNA, the CDR3 is TGTGCCAGCAGTGAAAGTAACAGGGGGCTCTATGGCTACACCTTC. It codes for CASSESNRGLYGYTF.